The 11 T cell receptor beta chains listed next were all sequenced from one sample in a study of T cell responses to AZD1222 COVID-19 vaccine. Sequenced by immunoSEQ multiplex PCR; TCRdb stores in-frame clones only, minus some. In the table there are over 85,000 clones, around 88% of which are singletons. The specimen comprised peripheral blood, sampled on day 0 of AZD1222 vaccination. Source of these receptors: an adult in good health.

The chain uses TRBV30 and TRBJ2-5, with D possibly TRBD2 on 5 matching bases. The CDR3 spans 13 residues. V lost 5 bases and J lost 2, with 12 bases in between. Per germline, CDR1 GTSNPN and CDR2 SVGIG (reference sequence). DNA for the CDR3: TGTGCCTGGGGGGAGACGGTTCAAGAGACCCAGTACTTC. Its protein product is CAWGETVQETQYF.

This sequence joins TRBV28 and TRBJ2-2; 9 positions match TRBD1. Germline V gene data show CDR1 as MDHEN and CDR2 as SYDVKM. Trimming cost V 6 bases and J 7 bases; bases outside gene matches: 9. The CDR3 has 15 amino acids. The chain's CDR3 is CASRKLDRGYGELFF. CDR3 nucleotides: TGTGCCAGCAGGAAATTAGACAGGGGGTACGGGGAGCTGTTTTTT.

This sequence joins TRBV12-3 or TRBV12-4 and TRBJ1-1, with unresolved D. V was trimmed by 8 bases and J by 0 bases, leaving 10 bases between them. This CDR3 is built from 13 residues. The CDR3 reads CASGVLMNTEAFF. The CDR3 DNA reads TGTGCCAGCGGAGTACTTATGAACACTGAAGCTTTCTTT.

This chain connects TRBV9 to TRBJ2-3; D is uncertain. V was cut by 0 bases and J by 1 base, with 6 bases left in between. The germline CDR1 and CDR2 sequences are SGDLS and YYNGEE. The CDR3 runs 14 residues. CDR3 sequence: CASSVEARTDTQYF. The CDR3 DNA follows: TGTGCCAGCAGCGTAGAAGCCCGCACAGATACGCAGTATTTT. The complete variable domain, with remaining parts taken from reference TRBV9 and TRBJ2-3, reads DSGVTQTPKHLITATGQRVTLRCSPRSGDLSVYWYQQSLDQGLQFLIQYYNGEERAKGNILERFSAQQFPDLHSELNLSSLELGDSALYFCASSVEARTDTQYFGPGTRLTVL.

The J gene is TRBJ1-6, the V gene TRBV11-2; 8 bases map to TRBD1. Looked up from germline, CDR1 is SGHAT and CDR2 is FQNNGV. V was clipped by 5 bases and J by 9 bases; unmatched bases: 12. There are 16 residues in the CDR3. The chain's CDR3 is CASSPTTGGSRSPLHF. The DNA for the CDR3 is TGTGCCAGCAGCCCCACCACAGGGGGAAGTCGTTCACCCCTCCACTTT.

The CDR3: CASSHSNQWNSYNEQFF. The CDR3 DNA sequence: TGTGCCAGCAGCCATTCCAATCAGTGGAACTCCTACAATGAGCAGTTCTTC. The V gene is TRBV4-2, the J gene TRBJ2-1; D not certain. V shed 3 bases and J shed 0 bases, with 15 bases lying between them. Per germline, CDR1 LGHNA and CDR2 YNFKEQ. The CDR3 consists of 17 residues.

The chain has TRBV9 and TRBJ2-1, with TRBD2 matching 10 bases. Germline CDR1 SGDLS, CDR2 YYNGEE. The length of the CDR3 is 18 residues. After removal of 0 bases from V and 6 bases from J, the junction contained 12 bases not matched to a gene. In DNA form, the CDR3 reads TGTGCCAGCAGCGTAGGGGTTAGGGGGGTAGCGGGAGGCAATGAGCAGTTCTTC. Its protein is CASSVGVRGVAGGNEQFF.

The genes are TRBV5-1 and TRBJ2-7; D not certain. Germline-derived CDR1 and CDR2 are SGHRS and YFSETQ. The CDR3 has 14 amino acids. Trimming took 0 bases from V and 9 from J, leaving 16 bases between them. The CDR3 coding sequence is TGCGCCAGCAGCTTGGATGGTAATAGTGGGGTGCAGTACTTC. Translated, it gives CASSLDGNSGVQYF.

This sequence joins TRBV9 and TRBJ2-7; no clear D. Germline CDR1 reads SGDLS; CDR2 reads YYNGEE. Trimming shortened V by 4 bases and J by 0 bases, and 11 bases separated the two germline ends. This CDR3 spans 14 amino acids. The CDR3 region has the DNA TGTGCCAGCAGCCAGACGAGCAACTCCTACGAGCAGTACTTC. It specifies CASSQTSNSYEQYF.

The CDR3 DNA sequence: TGTGCCAGCAGCCCGAGTTTGAGCAAAAACATTCAGTACTTC. Translated: CASSPSLSKNIQYF. The gene calls are TRBV7-2 and TRBJ2-4; no clear D gene. Trimming took 5 bases from V and 3 from J, leaving 11 bases between them. The V gene's germline CDR1 is SGHTA and CDR2 FQGNSA. CDR3 length equals 14 residues.

A single count supports this clone. This chain connects TRBV7-3 to TRBJ1-2; D gene uncertain. Germline lookup yields CDR1 SGHTA and CDR2 FQGTGA. V shed 5 bases and J shed 4 bases, with 11 bases lying between them. The CDR3 has 13 residues. CDR3: CASSLDGSYGYTF. Written as DNA, the CDR3 is TGTGCCAGCAGCCTGGACGGATCCTATGGCTACACCTTC.